These 11 T cell receptor beta chains were sequenced from one sample in a study of cytomegalovirus exposure and HLA in healthy donors. The PCR made use of 60 Vbeta and 13 Jbeta primers. The data were produced by immunoSEQ multiplex PCR, yet TCRdb's version contains in-frame clones alone and is incomplete. The sample has about 150,000 clones, around 9% seen once. The specimen sequenced was PBMCs. The receptors come from a middle-aged woman in good health and CMV-seropositive.

CDR3 in DNA: TGTGCCATCAGGGAGGGGGACAGTTTAAACACTGAAGCTTTCTTT. Protein sequence: CAIREGDSLNTEAFF. The chain combines TRBV10-3 with TRBJ1-1; 7 bases agree with TRBD1. The germline V gene has CDR1 ENHRY and CDR2 SYGVKD. Germline trimming cut 6 bases from V and 2 bases from J; bases unmatched to any gene: 9. The CDR3 has 15 residues.

J is TRBJ1-1 and V is TRBV6-1, with D possibly TRBD1 on 5 matching bases. Germline-derived CDR1 and CDR2 are MNHNS and SASEGT. The CDR3 has 12 amino acids. V gave up 7 bases and J gave up 8 bases, with 14 bases separating them. In DNA, the CDR3 is TGTGCCAGCATTAGGGGTGTGGGGGAAGCTTTCTTT. Protein: CASIRGVGEAFF.

This chain joins TRBV19 and TRBJ1-1; 7 bases are shared with TRBD1. Germline CDR1 LNHDA, CDR2 SQIVND (reference sequence). V was pared by 1 base and J by 5 bases, with 4 bases of the junction left unmatched. The CDR3 contains 14 residues. The CDR3 sequence: CASSIVGRGTEAFF. DNA of the CDR3: TGTGCCAGTAGTATAGTAGGCAGGGGGACTGAAGCTTTCTTT. Combining the CDR3 with reference TRBV19 and TRBJ1-1 gives the whole variable domain DGGITQSPKYLFRKEGQNVTLSCEQNLNHDAMYWYRQDPGQGLRLIYYSQIVNDFQKGDIAEGYSVSREKKESFPLTVTSAQKNPTAFYLCASSIVGRGTEAFFGQGTRLTVV.

This chain joins TRBV15 and TRBJ2-6; D gene ambiguous. V lost 0 bases, J lost 3 bases, and 9 bases lay in between. CDR1 and CDR2 from the germline V gene are LNHNV and YYDKDF (reference sequence). This CDR3 is 16 amino acids long. Here the CDR3 DNA reads TGTGCCACCAGCAGAGATATAACAGTTGGGGCCAACGTCCTGACTTTC. Its protein product is CATSRDITVGANVLTF.

This clone was seen only a few times. The chain carries TRBV5-1 and TRBJ2-7; 9 bases are shared with TRBD1. Germline V CDR1 and CDR2: SGHRS, YFSETQ. Trimming took 4 bases from V and 6 from J; bases not matched to a gene: 17. The CDR3 covers 17 residues. CDR3 sequence (DNA): TGCGCCAGCAGCCGCTCAATTCAGGACAGGGGATCGACCGAGCAGTACTTC. Protein: CASSRSIQDRGSTEQYF.

J is TRBJ2-7 and V is TRBV5-6, with D tentatively TRBD2 (6 bases). This CDR3 region has 15 residues. The germline V gene has CDR1 SGHDT and CDR2 YYEEEE. Trimming left V 2 bases short and J 0 bases short, with 12 bases between. The DNA for the CDR3 is TGTGCCAGCAGCTTTTCTGGGGACTTCTCCTACGAGCAGTACTTC. This gives the protein CASSFSGDFSYEQYF.

The chain combines TRBV2 with TRBJ2-5, with 11 positions matching TRBD1. The CDR3 totals 14 residues. The germline V gene has CDR1 SNHLY and CDR2 FYNNEI. The J segment lost 4 bases and the V segment lost 8 bases, leaving 6 bases of the junction unmatched. In DNA form, the CDR3 reads TGTGCCAGCGGACTGGACAGGGGGCGAGAGACCCAGTACTTC. Translated, it gives CASGLDRGRETQYF.

This clone has more than one count but fewer than ten. V and J are TRBV7-8 and TRBJ2-7, with 8 bases aligning to TRBD2. Germline trimming cut 1 base from V and 3 bases from J; bases unmatched to any gene: 5. CDR3 size: 15 residues. Germline CDR1 and CDR2: SGHVS and FQNEAQ. This CDR3 reads CASSLGVGGDYEQYF. The CDR3 coding sequence is TGTGCCAGCAGCTTAGGAGTCGGGGGGGACTACGAGCAGTACTTC.

The chain employs TRBV7-5 and TRBJ2-7; TRBD1 reflects the table's D call only, with no check against the DNA. TRBV7-5 is tagged as a pseudogene. CDR3 size: 18 residues. CDR3 protein: CVRSLGWVSTGEYYEQYF. CDR3 nucleotide sequence: TGTGTCAGAAGCTTAGGTTGGGTCTCAACAGGGGAGTACTACGAGCAGTACTTC.

This clone was counted a few times. Other DNA sequences in this specimen translate into the identical CDR3. CDR3 in DNA: TGTGCCAGCAGTGACGGACTAGCGGACTTGAATGAGCAGTTCTTC. This encodes CASSDGLADLNEQFF. The rearrangement uses TRBV2 and TRBJ2-1; 10 bases match TRBD2. Germline V CDR1 and CDR2: SNHLY, FYNNEI. V lost 3 bases and J lost 7; bases outside the gene matches: 6. The CDR3 sequence is 15 residues long.

This chain joins TRBV14 and TRBJ1-2, with D unclear. This CDR3 comprises 13 residues. The germline V gene encodes CDR1 SGHDN and CDR2 FVKESK. Trimming cost V 0 bases and J 6 bases, with 8 bases left between them. CDR3: CASSQELTDGYTF. The CDR3, as DNA: TGTGCCAGCAGCCAAGAGCTGACTGATGGCTACACCTTC.